Listed below are T cell receptor beta chains from one sample, sequenced in a study of molecular identifiers for immune sequencing clone quantification. TCRdb fed the PCR reads into MiXCR, producing one record per CDR3 protein. The sample lists 85,000 to 100,000 distinct CDR3 sequences; 20% to 30% were seen once. The specimen sequenced was naive CD8+ T cells from blood, with Jurkat cell RNA spiked in. All receptors derive from a human donor in good health. Some libraries in this study had Jurkat cell RNA spiked in. CDR3s include the opening cysteine and the closing phenylalanine or tryptophan. The D gene is left open where the match is weak. Clone size is given for some rows only: seen once, a few or many times, or a class if the clone is expanded.

V,D,J,size,CDR3,DNA
TRBV11-3,TRBD2,TRBJ2-3,-,CASRDTSGGPNFEDTQYF,TGTGCCAGCCGCGACACTAGCGGGGGACCCAATTTTGAGGATACGCAGTATTTT
TRBV4-3,-,TRBJ2-7,-,CASSQDPRDYEQYF,TGCGCCAGCAGCCAAGACCCCAGAGACTACGAGCAGTACTTC
TRBV9,TRBD1,TRBJ2-7,many,CASSVGSGTGGSEQYF,TGTGCCAGCAGCGTAGGATCGGGGACAGGGGGTAGCGAGCAGTACTTC
TRBV20-1,TRBD2,TRBJ2-1,few,CSARTSGNNEQFF,TGCAGTGCTCGGACTAGCGGAAACAATGAGCAGTTCTTC
TRBV4-3,-,TRBJ1-1,many,CASSQESRQTNTEAFF,TGCGCCAGCAGCCAAGAGTCTCGACAGACGAACACTGAAGCTTTCTTT
TRBV4-1,TRBD2,TRBJ2-1,many,CASSQGTLAGWDNEQFF,TGCGCCAGCAGCCAAGGGACTCTAGCGGGGTGGGACAATGAGCAGTTCTTC
TRBV20-1,-,TRBJ2-1,few,CSARTIYNEQFF,TGCAGTGCCCGGACTATCTACAATGAGCAGTTCTTC
TRBV4-1,-,TRBJ1-5,-,CASSQLGGGGQPQHF,TGCGCCAGCAGCCAGCTGGGAGGAGGGGGGCAGCCCCAGCATTTT
TRBV12-3/TRBV12-4,TRBD1,TRBJ2-2,few,CASSGTGENYGELFF,TGTGCCAGCAGCGGGACAGGGGAAAATTACGGGGAGCTGTTTTTT
TRBV9,TRBD1,TRBJ2-5,many,CASSVEGARGTQYF,TGTGCCAGCAGCGTAGAGGGGGCACGGGGGACCCAGTACTTC
TRBV5-1,-,TRBJ1-1,once,CASGFEPNTEAFF,TGCGCCAGCGGCTTTGAACCGAACACTGAAGCTTTCTTT
TRBV30,-,TRBJ2-3,many,CAYAEGTDTQYF,TGTGCCTATGCGGAGGGCACAGATACGCAGTATTTT
TRBV7-6,-,TRBJ2-1,many,CASSSGTYGNEQFF,TGTGCCAGCAGCTCCGGGACTTATGGGAATGAGCAGTTCTTC
TRBV27,-,TRBJ1-1,-,CASSLLGGPMNTEAFF,TGTGCCAGCAGTTTATTGGGCGGCCCCATGAACACTGAAGCTTTCTTT
TRBV30,TRBD1,TRBJ2-5,many,CAWSQTGGTETQYF,TGTGCCTGGAGCCAAACAGGGGGCACGGAGACCCAGTACTTC
TRBV4-1,TRBD2,TRBJ2-7,many,CASSQVLAGPIYEQYF,TGCGCCAGCAGCCAAGTCCTAGCGGGGCCGATCTACGAGCAGTACTTC
TRBV12-3/TRBV12-4,-,TRBJ2-7,-,CASSTTNPYEQYF,TGTGCCAGCAGTACGACTAACCCCTACGAGCAGTACTTC
TRBV29-1,TRBD1,TRBJ2-1,many,CSGSPGTGGSYEQFF,TGCAGCGGATCACCCGGGACAGGGGGCTCCTATGAGCAGTTCTTC
TRBV18,-,TRBJ2-2,many,CASSPALQTHRELFF,TGTGCCAGCTCACCTGCCCTTCAAACGCACAGGGAGCTGTTTTTT
TRBV20-1,TRBD2,TRBJ2-7,-,CSARSGSSYEQYF,TGCAGTGCTCGAAGCGGGAGCTCCTACGAGCAGTACTTC
TRBV4-1,-,TRBJ1-1,few,CASSQETTWHSNTEAFF,TGCGCCAGCAGCCAAGAAACCACGTGGCACTCGAACACTGAAGCTTTCTTT
TRBV15,TRBD2,TRBJ2-1,-,CATSRDQTSGNEQFF,TGTGCCACCAGCAGAGATCAGACTAGCGGAAATGAGCAGTTCTTC
TRBV4-2,TRBD2,TRBJ2-3,many,CASSGATDTQYF,TGTGCCAGTAGCGGGGCCACAGATACGCAGTATTTT
TRBV2,-,TRBJ2-7,-,CASSPLPGEQYF,TGTGCCAGCAGCCCCCTCCCCGGCGAGCAGTACTTC
TRBV19,-,TRBJ2-1,-,CASRSTAYNEQFF,TGTGCCAGTAGGTCGACCGCCTACAATGAGCAGTTCTTC
TRBV20-1,TRBD1,TRBJ2-7,few,CSSGDRVSHEQYF,TGCAGTAGTGGGGACAGGGTCTCCCACGAGCAGTACTTC
TRBV27,TRBD1,TRBJ2-3,many,CASSPQGVVATDTQYF,TGTGCCAGCAGCCCGCAGGGGGTGGTAGCGACAGATACGCAGTATTTT
TRBV9,TRBD1,TRBJ1-3,many,CASSVTGVPGNTIYF,TGTGCCAGCAGCGTCACAGGGGTTCCTGGAAACACCATATATTTT
TRBV4-1,-,TRBJ2-2,many,CASSLALFTGELFF,TGCGCCAGCAGCCTAGCGCTATTCACCGGGGAGCTGTTTTTT